These 23 T cell receptor beta chains were all obtained from the same sample, sequenced in a study of regulatory T cells in long-lasting Graves disease. Building the TCR beta libraries relied on iRepertoire HTBI primers, and CDR3 regions underwent Arm-PCR. A single record per CDR3 protein comes from TCRdb applying MiXCR to the multiplex PCR reads. The table includes over 400,000 distinct CDR3 sequences, approximately 15% detected once. Sample time point: newly diagnosed GD, antithyroid drugs for less than 3 months. Following extraction of RNA from PBMCs, that RNA was used to make the TCR library. The same data also contributed to another study, on T cells in Graves' hyperthyroidism and ophthalmopathy.

This material consisted of peripheral blood mononuclear cells (PBMCs), taken at new diagnosis, from a patient treated with antithyroid drugs. These receptors were collected from a woman in her fifties or sixties with Graves disease.

This clonotype was picked up many times. The J gene is TRBJ1-5, the V gene TRBV28; TRBD1 might be the D (5 bases). The V end was cut by 2 bases, the J end by 6 bases, with 11 bases between. The CDR3 consists of 14 residues. CDR1 MDHEN and CDR2 SYDVKM come from the germline V gene. The CDR3 here is CASSLLRGGQPQHF. Here the CDR3 DNA reads TGTGCCAGCAGTTTACTGCGGGGGGGTCAGCCCCAGCATTTT.

This clonotype was observed at least ten times. The V gene is TRBV10-3, the J gene TRBJ1-1; maybe TRBD1 (5 bases). The CDR3 extends over 13 amino acids. The ends were cut back, 8 bases at V and 5 bases at J, with 15 bases in the middle. Germline CDR1 and CDR2: ENHRY and SYGVKD. The CDR3 DNA is TGTGCCATCGGGACCACGGGGAGGACTGAAGCTTTCTTT. Protein: CAIGTTGRTEAFF.

This clonotype was counted a few times. The genes are TRBV7-9 and TRBJ1-6, with 9 bases lining up with TRBD1. With V trimmed by 1 base and J by 9 bases, 25 bases remained unmatched. CDR1 SEHNR and CDR2 FQNEAQ come from the germline V gene (reference sequence). This CDR3 region has 22 residues. CDR3 in DNA: TGTGCCAGCAGCTTAGATGTTGGTATACAGGGGGCGAACCACCGGACGGGTTCACCCCTCCACTTT. It is translated as CASSLDVGIQGANHRTGSPLHF.

There are many counts of this clonotype. J is TRBJ1-1 and V is TRBV2, with D possibly matching TRBD1 (5 bases). The CDR3 is made up of 13 amino acids. CDR1 SNHLY and CDR2 FYNNEI come from the germline V gene. V shed 7 bases and J shed 3 bases, with 12 bases lying between them. The CDR3 bases are TGTGCCAGCAAAGGGGCAGGGCACACTGAAGCTTTCTTT. This codes for CASKGAGHTEAFF. Combining the CDR3 with reference TRBV2 and TRBJ1-1 gives the whole variable domain EPEVTQTPSHQVTQMGQEVILRCVPISNHLYFYWYRQILGQKVEFLVSFYNNEISEKSEIFDDQFSVERPDGSNFTLKIRSTKLEDSAMYFCASKGAGHTEAFFGQGTRLTVV.

This clonotype was found a few times. CDR3 region: CASSPETNTDTQYF. CDR3 coding DNA: TGTGCCAGCTCACCAGAAACGAACACAGATACGCAGTATTTT. This chain joins TRBV18 and TRBJ2-3; D is uncertain. The CDR3 spans 14 residues. V lost 2 bases to trimming and J lost 2 bases, with 8 bases between them. The germline gives CDR1 KGHSH, CDR2 LQKENI.

This clonotype was detected ten times or more. V is TRBV6-1 and J is TRBJ2-1; D call uncertain. The CDR3 is 16 amino acids. Germline assignment: CDR1 MNHNS and CDR2 SASEGT. V was trimmed by 2 bases and J by 4 bases, leaving 15 bases between them. CDR3 region: CASSEKGDSYYNEQFF. The CDR3 DNA follows: TGTGCCAGCAGTGAAAAGGGCGACTCGTATTACAATGAGCAGTTCTTC.

This chain uses TRBV10-3 with TRBJ1-2; tentatively, D is TRBD1 (5 bases). CDR1 ENHRY and CDR2 SYGVKD come from the germline V gene. The CDR3 runs to 15 residues. V lost 0 bases and J lost 3, with 11 bases in between. CDR3 in DNA: TGTGCCATCAGTGAGTCCGGCGAGGGGTACTATGGCTACACCTTC. Translating it yields CAISESGEGYYGYTF.

The V gene is TRBV5-8, the J gene TRBJ2-3; 9 bases are a match to TRBD1. J lost 6 bases, V lost 6 bases, and 14 bases had no gene match. In germline, CDR1 is SGHTS, CDR2 YDEGEE. The CDR3 runs to 16 residues. The CDR3 DNA reads as TGTGCCAGCAACCGACACCGGGACAGGGACATCGATACGCAGTATTTT. It specifies CASNRHRDRDIDTQYF.

This clonotype was detected a few times. This could be a read error, since a much larger clone is one nucleotide away. Here the CDR3 DNA reads TGTGCCGGCAGTCCCTCGCCAGGGGGGAGCTACGAGCAGTACTTC. Protein: CAGSPSPGGSYEQYF. The rearrangement links TRBV28 to TRBJ2-7; perhaps TRBD1 as D (7 bases). Germline V gene data show CDR1 as MDHEN and CDR2 as SYDVKM. This CDR3 spans 15 amino acids.

In this sample, this clonotype turned up a few times. CDR3 nucleotides: TGCAGTGCAGGACAGACCCGGGACAGGGGAAAGTACGAGCAGTACTTC. Translation gives CSAGQTRDRGKYEQYF. The chain carries TRBV20-1 and TRBJ2-7; 10 nucleotides match TRBD1. CDR1 is DFQATT, CDR2 SNEGSKA, per germline (reference sequence). Losses at the gene ends were 6 bases for V and 4 bases for J; bases not matched to a gene: 15. The CDR3 extends over 16 amino acids.

On this clonotype itself: This may come from a read error, since a much larger clone is one base off. The CDR3 spells CASRNTPGLAQETQYF. DNA for the CDR3: TGTGCCAGCAGGAATACCCCGGGACTAGCGCAGGAGACCCAGTACTTC. The chain joins TRBV3-1 to TRBJ2-1, with 10 bases matching TRBD2. With the DNA end fitting TRBJ2-5 better, the J assignment may be wrong. The CDR3 runs to 16 residues. CDR1 and CDR2 from the germline V gene are LGHDT and YNNKEL (reference sequence).

The table lists this clonotype with many counts. CDR3 in amino acids: CASRRTMTGGSWVTMGNEQFF. The CDR3 DNA follows: TGTGCCAGCAGGAGAACCATGACAGGGGGGTCTTGGGTTACAATGGGCAATGAGCAGTTCTTC. The chain combines TRBV6-2 or TRBV6-3 with TRBJ2-1; 9 bases align to TRBD1. Germline V gene sequence: CDR1 MNHEY, CDR2 SVGEGT. V gave up 6 bases and J gave up 6 bases; unmatched junction bases: 27. The CDR3 is 21 amino acids.

This clonotype came up many times. DNA for the CDR3: TGTGCCAGCAGTGACCGAGGACTAGCGGGAGACGAGCAGTTCTTC. Its protein is CASSDRGLAGDEQFF. The rearrangement joins TRBV6-1 to TRBJ2-1; 13 bases are shared with TRBD2. CDR1 is MNHNS and CDR2 is SASEGT in the germline V gene. The CDR3 extends over 15 amino acids. V trimming: 3 bases; J trimming: 10 bases; junction bases outside the gene matches: 6.

The chain carries TRBV6-2 or TRBV6-3 and TRBJ2-7; no clear D gene. CDR3 size: 14 residues. Germline values: CDR1 MNHEY, CDR2 SVGEGT. V gave up 0 bases and J gave up 1 base, with 7 bases separating them. The CDR3 spells CASSYSVGSYEQYF. In DNA, the CDR3 is TGTGCCAGCAGTTACTCGGTGGGATCCTACGAGCAGTACTTC.

This clonotype was seen more than once but under ten times. The rearrangement uses TRBV7-2 and TRBJ1-1; D gene uncertain. The V gene lost 1 base and the J gene lost 1 base, with 10 bases spanning the gap. The CDR3 is 15 amino acids. Germline V gives CDR1 SGHTA, CDR2 FQGNSA. DNA for the CDR3: TGTGCCAGCAGCTTAGAAGGCTCTGCGAACACTGAAGCTTTCTTT. Translated, it gives CASSLEGSANTEAFF.

This clonotype was observed at least ten times. The rearrangement uses TRBV2 and TRBJ2-7; no firm D call. This CDR3 spans 14 amino acids. Per germline, CDR1 SNHLY and CDR2 FYNNEI. With 5 bases removed from V and 3 bases from J, the gap between germline ends came to 14 bases. The CDR3 region has the DNA TGTGCCAGCAGTATAATAACAGCACTCTACGAGCAGTACTTC. As protein: CASSIITALYEQYF.

This clonotype was picked up many times. In DNA, the CDR3 is TGCAGCGTTCAACAGACTAGCGGGATTCGGTACGAGCAGTACTTC. Its translation: CSVQQTSGIRYEQYF. The chain joins TRBV29-1 to TRBJ2-7, with 11 bases identical to TRBD2. Germline loops: CDR1 SQVTM, CDR2 ANQGSEA. The trim removed 5 bases at V and 4 bases at J, leaving 10 bases unmatched. The CDR3 runs 15 residues.

This clonotype was counted only a few times. The chain employs TRBV19 and TRBJ1-1; D is perhaps TRBD1 (6 bases). The CDR3 is 13 amino acids. Trimming removed 5 bases at V and 10 bases at J, with 17 bases between. Per the germline V gene, CDR1 is LNHDA and CDR2 is SQIVND (reference sequence). CDR3 protein: CASSARTGMAAFF. The CDR3 bases are TGTGCCAGTAGTGCAAGAACAGGGATGGCAGCTTTCTTT.

Details on this clonotype: One base separates it from a far larger clone, so it is likely a read error. The rearrangement links TRBV9 to TRBJ2-7; D perhaps matches TRBD1 (6 bases). The CDR3 consists of 13 residues. The V end lost 5 bases, the J end lost 6 bases, and 15 bases lay between the germline ends. CDR1 SGDLS and CDR2 YYNGEE come from the germline V gene. CDR3 nucleotides: TGTGCCAGCAGTTTAGGGGGTCTACGCGAGCAGTACTTC. Its protein is CASSLGGLREQYF.

This clonotype showed up many times. The rearrangement links TRBV27 to TRBJ2-3; D gene uncertain. The CDR3 extends over 16 amino acids. CDR1 is MNHEY and CDR2 is SMNVEV in the germline V gene (reference sequence). Trimming removed 5 bases at V and 4 bases at J, with 19 bases between. The CDR3 spells CASSQGPSWVPDTQYF. DNA for the CDR3: TGTGCCAGCAGTCAAGGACCCTCTTGGGTTCCAGATACGCAGTATTTT.

The chain employs TRBV28 and TRBJ1-1; no firm D call. Germline V gives CDR1 MDHEN, CDR2 SYDVKM. This CDR3 has 11 amino acids. Deletions cut 5 bases from V and 9 bases from J, with 10 bases between. The CDR3 spells CASSPRQKAFF. In DNA, the CDR3 is TGTGCCAGCAGTCCTCGACAAAAAGCTTTCTTT.

The chain carries TRBV10-3 and TRBJ2-1; TRBD1 matches at 10 bases. The CDR3 contains 14 residues. Trimming removed 9 bases from V and 6 bases from J; junction bases left unmatched: 8. Germline values: CDR1 ENHRY, CDR2 SYGVKD. The CDR3: CAIAWGQGFNEQFF. The CDR3 coding sequence is TGTGCCATTGCTTGGGGACAGGGGTTCAATGAGCAGTTCTTC.

The chain has TRBV29-1 and TRBJ2-3; the match to TRBD1 covers 8 bases. Germline loops: CDR1 SQVTM, CDR2 ANQGSEA. The CDR3 is 15 residues long. After removal of 3 bases from V and 4 bases from J, the junction contained 9 bases not matched to a gene. The CDR3 is CSVEVTGVSSDTQYF. CDR3 coding DNA: TGCAGCGTTGAGGTGACAGGGGTTTCTTCAGATACGCAGTATTTT.